This T cell receptor beta chain was sequenced in a study of blood T cells in healthy people across ages. Germline CDR1 is SGHRS and CDR2 is YFSETQ. The CDR3 is 13 amino acids. V was shortened by 0 bases and J by 3 bases, with 6 bases between the two germline ends. Using a J-beta primer mix together with a sample-barcoded 5' primer, a second PCR was run for about 6 to 12 cycles. TCRdb re-called the 5' RACE reads with MiXCR, one entry per CDR3 protein. The sample lists 730,000 or so distinct CDR3 sequences, 43% occurring once. The sequence derives from a woman in her sixties in good health. The sample consisted of blood. The rearrangement joins TRBV5-1 to TRBJ1-1; no clear D. In DNA, the CDR3 is TGCGCCAGCAGCTTGGACGGCCACACTGAAGCTTTCTTT. Its translation is CASSLDGHTEAFF.